The 29 T cell receptor beta chains presented below share a single source sample, sequenced in a study of T-cell reconstitution after alpha-beta-depleted transplantation in children. The authors prepared the TCRbeta library with unique molecular identifiers. Using its own MiXCR run on the PCR reads, TCRdb lists one record per CDR3 protein. In the table there are roughly 300,000 distinct CDR3 sequences, about 9.3% of which are singletons. The starting material was PBMCs from the stem cell graft donor, obtained from the stem cell graft. The source is a human donor who donated a stem cell graft to a child with acute lymphoblastic leukemia.

This clonotype was observed a few times. CDR3 residues: CASSLSGSKTGELFF. The CDR3 coding sequence is TGTGCCAGCAGCTTGTCCGGGAGCAAAACCGGGGAGCTGTTTTTT. This sequence joins TRBV7-9 and TRBJ2-2; a possible D gene is TRBD2 (6 bases). The germline CDR1 and CDR2 sequences are SEHNR and FQNEAQ (reference sequence). V lost 3 bases, J lost 5 bases, and 13 bases lay in between. The CDR3 has 15 amino acids.

The V call is TRBV15, the J call TRBJ2-7; the D is unclear. Germline CDR1 and CDR2: LNHNV and YYDKDF (reference sequence). The CDR3 is 15 residues long. V lost 0 bases and J lost 6, with 15 bases in between. CDR3 protein: CATSRDGLQPAEQYF. In DNA form, the CDR3 reads TGTGCCACCAGCAGAGATGGTTTACAGCCCGCCGAGCAGTACTTC.

The table lists this clonotype with many counts. The chain has TRBV6-2 or TRBV6-3 and TRBJ2-5; 9 nucleotides align to TRBD1. The V and J ends lost 6 bases and 3 bases, in that order; junction bases with no gene match: 2. From germline, CDR1 is MNHEY and CDR2 SVGEGT. The CDR3 consists of 13 residues. Here the CDR3 DNA reads TGTGCCAGCAGAGGGACAGGGAAAGAGACCCAGTACTTC. As protein: CASRGTGKETQYF.

This chain uses TRBV7-2 with TRBJ2-7, with TRBD2 matching over 8 bases. The CDR3 is 16 residues long. V lost 5 bases and J lost 8; bases outside the gene matches: 17. Germline CDR1 SGHTA, CDR2 FQGNSA. The CDR3 loop reads CASSPDVGTSATKQYF. The CDR3 coding sequence is TGTGCCAGCAGCCCCGACGTCGGGACTAGTGCGACGAAGCAGTACTTC.

This clonotype was counted ten times or more. The chain is built from TRBV7-2 and TRBJ2-5; perhaps TRBD2 as D (5 bases). CDR1 is SGHTA and CDR2 is FQGNSA in the germline V gene. V dropped 3 bases and J dropped 4 bases, with 18 bases sitting between them. This CDR3 spans 16 amino acids. The DNA for the CDR3 is TGTGCCAGCAGCTTCGACTATGGCCCTCTGGGAGAGACCCAGTACTTC. As protein: CASSFDYGPLGETQYF.

In this sample, this clonotype turned up a few times. The chain couples TRBV15 to TRBJ2-1, with D possibly called TRBD1 or TRBD2 (5 bases each). The CDR3 runs 13 residues. V was pared by 8 bases and J by 10 bases, with 18 bases between. CDR1 and CDR2 (germline): LNHNV, YYDKDF (reference sequence). CDR3 sequence (DNA): TGTGCCACCGGGACCCCCCTTCGACCGGAGCAGTTCTTC. Translation: CATGTPLRPEQFF.

This chain joins TRBV2 and TRBJ1-4; 7 nucleotides match TRBD1. CDR1 is SNHLY and CDR2 is FYNNEI in the germline V gene. This CDR3 spans 16 amino acids. The J segment lost 7 bases and the V segment lost 7 bases, leaving 15 bases of the junction unmatched. CDR3 residues: CASKGDWGRGSEKLFF. The CDR3 region has the DNA TGTGCCAGCAAAGGCGATTGGGGCAGGGGGAGTGAAAAACTGTTTTTT. The whole variable domain, filled in from reference TRBV2 and TRBJ1-4, reads EPEVTQTPSHQVTQMGQEVILRCVPISNHLYFYWYRQILGQKVEFLVSFYNNEISEKSEIFDDQFSVERPDGSNFTLKIRSTKLEDSAMYFCASKGDWGRGSEKLFFGSGTQLSVL.

The rearrangement joins TRBV6-5 to TRBJ2-7; 10 bases are a match to TRBD1. CDR3 length equals 15 residues. V was pared by 4 bases and J by 2 bases, with 5 bases of the junction left unmatched. CDR1 is MNHEY and CDR2 is SVGAGI in the germline V gene. The CDR3 DNA sequence: TGTGCCAGCAGTTCGGGACAGGGGATAACCTACGAGCAGTACTTC. It yields the protein CASSSGQGITYEQYF.

This clonotype was counted only a few times. The chain uses TRBV2 and TRBJ1-2; no clear D gene. CDR3 length equals 11 residues. Trimming took off 11 bases at V and 2 bases at J, with 9 bases between the two ends. Germline assignment: CDR1 SNHLY and CDR2 FYNNEI. The CDR3 DNA sequence: TGTGCCGTTCAGTGGAACTATGGCTACACCTTC. This sequence encodes CAVQWNYGYTF.

This clonotype was seen repeatedly, ten times or more. V is TRBV11-2 and J is TRBJ2-1; 11 nucleotides line up with TRBD2. CDR1 and CDR2 from the germline V gene are SGHAT and FQNNGV. Trimming removed 5 bases from V and 2 bases from J; junction bases left unmatched: 2. The CDR3 is 15 amino acids. As DNA, the CDR3 is TGTGCCAGCAGCACACTAGCGGGAGCCTACAATGAGCAGTTCTTC. This codes for CASSTLAGAYNEQFF. Full variable domain (rest looked up from reference TRBV11-2 and TRBJ2-1): EAGVAQSPRYKIIEKRQSVAFWCNPISGHATLYWYQQILGQGPKLLIQFQNNGVVDDSQLPKDRFSAERLKGVDSTLKIQPAKLEDSAVYLCASSTLAGAYNEQFFGPGTRLTVL.

The gene calls are TRBV4-1 and TRBJ1-6; weak D call: TRBD1 (6 bases). This CDR3 contains 18 residues. Germline V lookup: CDR1 MGHRA, CDR2 YSYEKL. Trimming removed 4 bases at V and 7 bases at J, with 23 bases between. CDR3 sequence (DNA): TGCGCCAGCAGCCTTGGCCTTGCCAGGGGAGGCGTAAATTCACCCCTCCACTTT. Translation: CASSLGLARGGVNSPLHF.

The rearrangement joins TRBV18 to TRBJ2-6; 7 nucleotides match TRBD1. The CDR3 length is 18 residues. Germline values: CDR1 KGHSH, CDR2 LQKENI. Trimming at V came to 6 bases and at J to 0 bases, leaving 11 bases not matched to a gene. The CDR3 here is CASSLTGAADSGANVLTF. CDR3 sequence (DNA): TGTGCCAGCTCGCTTACAGGGGCCGCCGACTCTGGGGCCAACGTCCTGACTTTC.

This clonotype was seen only a few times. J is TRBJ1-1 and V is TRBV6-2 or TRBV6-3; 7 bases map to TRBD1. The V gene's germline CDR1 is MNHEY and CDR2 SVGEGT. The CDR3 consists of 20 residues. Germline trimming cut 5 bases from V and 0 bases from J; bases unmatched to any gene: 21. CDR3 sequence: CASSSPGKQGPYSLNTEAFF. Here the CDR3 DNA reads TGTGCCAGCAGTAGCCCCGGTAAACAGGGGCCGTATTCGTTGAACACTGAAGCTTTCTTT.

There are many counts of this clonotype. The DNA of the CDR3 is TGTGCCAGCGGAAGAGACAGGGGCCTGTCACCCCTCCACTTT. It translates to CASGRDRGLSPLHF. The gene calls are TRBV28 and TRBJ1-6; 8 nucleotides match TRBD1. CDR1 is MDHEN and CDR2 is SYDVKM in the germline V gene. V was pared by 8 bases and J by 10 bases, with 10 bases of the junction left unmatched. The CDR3 covers 14 residues.

This clonotype was picked up a small number of times. V usage is TRBV6-2 or TRBV6-3 and J usage is TRBJ2-1; no reliable D call. The CDR3 contains 17 residues. The V gene's germline CDR1 is MNHEY and CDR2 SVGEGT. The V end lost 2 bases, the J end lost 0 bases, and 14 bases lay between the germline ends. The CDR3 loop reads CASSYGPAESSYNEQFF. CDR3 nucleotide sequence: TGTGCCAGCAGTTACGGGCCCGCGGAGAGCTCCTACAATGAGCAGTTCTTC.

This clonotype appeared a few times. V usage is TRBV3-1 and J usage is TRBJ1-5; D remains ambiguous. Germline V lookup: CDR1 LGHDT, CDR2 YNNKEL (reference sequence). Trimming stripped 1 base from V and 5 bases from J, with 15 bases between. There are 16 residues in the CDR3. In nucleotides, the CDR3 is TGTGCCAGCAGCCAAGGTAGCCACTTCTCTCATCAGCCCCAGCATTTT. Amino acids: CASSQGSHFSHQPQHF.

This clonotype was detected only a few times. The J gene is TRBJ2-1, the V gene TRBV7-9; D unclear. The CDR3 totals 16 residues. V lost 1 base and J lost 1, with 11 bases in between. Germline V gene lookup returns CDR1 SEHNR and CDR2 FQNEAQ (reference sequence). The CDR3 is CASSLGRQSSYNEQFF. The DNA for the CDR3 is TGTGCCAGCAGCTTAGGAAGGCAGTCTTCCTACAATGAGCAGTTCTTC.

The genes are TRBV7-2 and TRBJ2-7; 7 nucleotides agree with TRBD2. CDR1 and CDR2 from the germline V gene are SGHTA and FQGNSA. The CDR3 sequence is 14 residues long. The trim removed 5 bases at V and 3 bases at J, leaving 7 bases unmatched. As DNA, the CDR3 is TGTGCCAGCAGCGCCCAAACGGGGGGCTACGAGCAGTACTTC. The encoded protein is CASSAQTGGYEQYF.

The rearrangement joins TRBV6-4 to TRBJ2-1; TRBD2 matches at 8 bases. J gave up 3 bases and V 4 bases, and 17 bases lay outside the gene matches. There are 19 residues in the CDR3. Germline values: CDR1 MRHNA, CDR2 SNTAGT. The DNA for the CDR3 is TGTGCCAGCAGTGCACTCTCCTACTTCGGGGGGGCCGTCTACAATGAGCAGTTCTTC. This sequence encodes CASSALSYFGGAVYNEQFF.

The table lists this clonotype with a few counts. V gene TRBV12-3 or TRBV12-4 combines with J gene TRBJ2-7; maybe TRBD1 (7 bases). V was pared by 5 bases and J by 4 bases, with 15 bases between. CDR3 length equals 14 residues. The CDR3 loop is CASSPGGGPYEQYF. The CDR3 region has the DNA TGTGCCAGCAGTCCTGGAGGGGGCCCTTACGAGCAGTACTTC.

The J gene is TRBJ1-2, the V gene TRBV5-8; weak D call: TRBD1 (5 bases). The CDR3 is made up of 15 amino acids. CDR1 is SGHTS, CDR2 YDEGEE, per germline. V gave up 3 bases and J gave up 2 bases, with 14 bases separating them. CDR3 loop: CASSSWDGLNYGYTF. CDR3 sequence (DNA): TGTGCCAGCAGCTCATGGGACGGCCTAAACTATGGCTACACCTTC. Full variable domain (rest looked up from reference TRBV5-8 and TRBJ1-2): EAGVTQSPTHLIKTRGQQATLRCSPISGHTSVYWYQQALGLGLQFLLWYDEGEERNRGNFPPRFSGRQFPNYSSELNVNALELEDSALYLCASSSWDGLNYGYTFGSGTRLTVV.

The V call is TRBV14, the J call TRBJ2-2; no reliable D call. V shed 1 base and J shed 5 bases, with 8 bases lying between them. Germline lookup yields CDR1 SGHDN and CDR2 FVKESK. The CDR3 totals 14 residues. CDR3 loop: CASSQVHPTGELFF. For the CDR3, the DNA is TGTGCCAGCAGCCAAGTCCACCCGACCGGGGAGCTGTTTTTT.

This clonotype has a count of ten or more. This chain links TRBV4-1 with TRBJ2-7, with D maybe TRBD2 (5 bases). CDR3 size: 14 residues. Trimming shortened V by 2 bases and J by 3 bases, and 11 bases separated the two germline ends. Germline assignment: CDR1 MGHRA and CDR2 YSYEKL. DNA of the CDR3: TGCGCCAGCAGCCAATCACTAGGGCACTACGAGCAGTACTTC. Translating gives CASSQSLGHYEQYF.

V and J are TRBV7-9 and TRBJ2-5, with D tentatively TRBD2 (6 bases). V gave up 3 bases and J gave up 5 bases, with 16 bases separating them. Per germline, CDR1 SEHNR and CDR2 FQNEAQ (reference sequence). CDR3 size: 15 residues. CDR3 sequence (DNA): TGTGCCAGCAGCTTCCCCTCGGGGGTGGCTGAGACCCAGTACTTC. Its translation is CASSFPSGVAETQYF.

The gene calls are TRBV27 and TRBJ2-7, with D hard to call. Germline lookup yields CDR1 MNHEY and CDR2 SMNVEV (reference sequence). The CDR3 totals 13 residues. V lost 4 bases and J 1 base, leaving 8 bases between the germline ends. The CDR3 sequence is CASSSGPSYEQYF. Here the CDR3 DNA reads TGTGCCAGCAGTTCCGGGCCTTCCTACGAGCAGTACTTC.

The table lists this clonotype with a few counts. This chain joins TRBV10-3 and TRBJ2-3; 11 positions agree with TRBD2. This CDR3 has 18 amino acids. V lost 4 bases and J lost 0; bases outside the gene matches: 9. CDR1 is ENHRY, CDR2 SYGVKD, per germline. CDR3 amino acids: CAISGRLAGSASTDTQYF. For the CDR3, the DNA is TGTGCCATCAGTGGGAGACTAGCGGGGAGCGCTAGCACAGATACGCAGTATTTT.

This clonotype came up a few times. The rearrangement uses TRBV28 and TRBJ1-4, with a weak D call TRBD1 (5 bases). This CDR3 is built from 15 residues. Trimming stripped 3 bases from V and 5 bases from J, with 13 bases between. Per the germline V gene, CDR1 is MDHEN and CDR2 is SYDVKM. This CDR3 reads CASSFAGDLNEKLFF. CDR3 bases: TGTGCCAGCAGTTTCGCGGGGGACCTAAATGAAAAACTGTTTTTT.

The table lists this clonotype with a few counts. V usage is TRBV29-1 and J usage is TRBJ2-3; 10 nucleotides match TRBD2. In germline, CDR1 is SQVTM, CDR2 ANQGSEA. V shed 4 bases and J 1 base; nucleotides not matched to a gene: 5. The CDR3 runs 15 residues. CDR3 in amino acids: CSVGVAGGRTDTQYF. DNA for the CDR3: TGCAGCGTTGGGGTAGCGGGAGGCCGCACAGATACGCAGTATTTT.

This clonotype turned up a few times. V and J are TRBV12-3 or TRBV12-4 and TRBJ2-5, with D perhaps matching TRBD1 (5 bases). The germline V and J ends were trimmed by 5 bases and 1 base, with 14 bases remaining between them. The CDR3 covers 15 residues. The CDR3 bases are TGTGCCAGCAGTCCCCCCTCAGGGTCCCAAGAGACCCAGTACTTC. This codes for CASSPPSGSQETQYF.